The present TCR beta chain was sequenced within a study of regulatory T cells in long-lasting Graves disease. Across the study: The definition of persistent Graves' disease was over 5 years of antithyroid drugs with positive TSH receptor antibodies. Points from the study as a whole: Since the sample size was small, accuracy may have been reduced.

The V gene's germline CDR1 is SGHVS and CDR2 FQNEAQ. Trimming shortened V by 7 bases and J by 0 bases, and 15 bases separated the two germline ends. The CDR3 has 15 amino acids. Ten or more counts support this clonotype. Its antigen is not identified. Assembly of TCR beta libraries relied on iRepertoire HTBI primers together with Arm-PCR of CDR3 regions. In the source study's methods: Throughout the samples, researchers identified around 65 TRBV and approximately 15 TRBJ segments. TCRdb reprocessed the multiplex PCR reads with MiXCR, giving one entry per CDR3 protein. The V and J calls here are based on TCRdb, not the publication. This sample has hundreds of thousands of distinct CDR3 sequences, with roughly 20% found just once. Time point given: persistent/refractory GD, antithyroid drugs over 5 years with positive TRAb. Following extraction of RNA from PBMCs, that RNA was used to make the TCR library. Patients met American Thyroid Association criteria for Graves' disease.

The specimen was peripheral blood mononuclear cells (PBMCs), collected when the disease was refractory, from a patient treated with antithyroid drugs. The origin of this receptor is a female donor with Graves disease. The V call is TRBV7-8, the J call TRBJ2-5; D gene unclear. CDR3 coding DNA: TGTGCCAGCAACCTGATGGGCCGGGACCAAGAGACCCAGTACTTC. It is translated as CASNLMGRDQETQYF.